This passage covers 30 T cell receptor beta chains from one sample sequenced in a study of cytomegalovirus exposure and HLA in healthy donors. Primers: 60 Vbeta forward and 13 Jbeta reverse. Clones were sequenced by immunoSEQ multiplex PCR, and TCRdb holds only the in-frame ones, with some missing. The sample includes 200,000 to 300,000 clones, approximately 85% of them seen just once. Sequencing used PBMCs. The receptors stem from a woman aged 40 to 49 in good health and CMV-seropositive.

V and J are TRBV9 and TRBJ1-2, with TRBD1 matching over 10 bases. The CDR3 runs 15 residues. The V gene's germline CDR1 is SGDLS and CDR2 YYNGEE. J lost 8 bases, V lost 3 bases, and 10 bases had no gene match. Here the CDR3 reads CASSAPGTGVRGYTF. In nucleotides, the CDR3 is TGTGCCAGCAGCGCGCCCGGGACAGGGGTGCGGGGCTACACCTTC.

The chain couples TRBV7-2 to TRBJ2-1, with D perhaps TRBD1 (6 bases). CDR1 and CDR2 (germline): SGHTA, FQGNSA. V lost 1 base and J lost 6, with 16 bases in between. This CDR3 comprises 16 residues. The CDR3 spells CASSLGGTPRANEQFF. In DNA, the CDR3 is TGTGCCAGCAGCTTAGGGGGGACACCAAGGGCCAATGAGCAGTTCTTC.

The V call is TRBV7-9, the J call TRBJ1-5, with D maybe TRBD1 (6 bases). The germline V gene encodes CDR1 SEHNR and CDR2 FQNEAQ (reference sequence). The V and J ends lost 2 bases and 9 bases respectively, with 14 bases between them. The CDR3 is 14 amino acids. As DNA, the CDR3 is TGTGCCAGCAGCTTAACAGGGAATCTAGGGCCCCAGCATTTT. Translation gives CASSLTGNLGPQHF.

This chain uses TRBV19 with TRBJ1-5; no clear D gene. Per the germline V gene, CDR1 is LNHDA and CDR2 is SQIVND (reference sequence). Trimming pared 4 bases from V and 0 bases from J, leaving 13 bases between. The CDR3 totals 16 residues. CDR3 sequence reads: CASSRWTVNSNQPQHF. CDR3 DNA: TGTGCCAGTAGTAGGTGGACTGTAAATAGCAATCAGCCCCAGCATTTT.

J is TRBJ1-6 and V is TRBV19; D call uncertain. V was shortened by 3 bases and J by 9 bases, with 9 bases between the two germline ends. The CDR3 is 13 amino acids. CDR1 LNHDA and CDR2 SQIVND come from the germline V gene (reference sequence). The CDR3 nucleotides read TGTGCCAGTAGTATTCAGGTGCCTTCACCCCTCCACTTT. It translates to CASSIQVPSPLHF.

V and J are TRBV28 and TRBJ2-4; 9 bases match TRBD1. Germline CDR1 reads MDHEN; CDR2 reads SYDVKM. V lost 5 bases, J lost 8 bases, and 10 bases stayed unmatched. This CDR3 spans 15 amino acids. The CDR3 protein is CASSPPDRGTDIQYF. For the CDR3, the DNA is TGTGCCAGCAGTCCCCCTGACAGGGGGACGGACATTCAGTACTTC.

This clone was detected a few times. The chain joins TRBV15 to TRBJ2-3; weak D call: TRBD1 (6 bases). Trimming took 1 base from V and 3 from J, leaving 14 bases between them. Germline CDR1 reads LNHNV; CDR2 reads YYDKDF (reference sequence). The CDR3 runs 16 residues. CDR3: CATSRAGGRWTDTQYF. The CDR3 coding sequence is TGTGCCACCAGCAGAGCTGGGGGCCGTTGGACAGATACGCAGTATTTT.

This chain uses TRBV29-1 with TRBJ2-5, with D possibly TRBD1 on 6 matching bases. The CDR3 contains 13 residues. Germline CDR1 and CDR2: SQVTM and ANQGSEA. V lost 4 bases, J lost 2 bases, and 11 bases lay in between. In DNA, the CDR3 is TGCAGCGTTGGACGGGACACGCAAGAGACCCAGTACTTC. Its translation is CSVGRDTQETQYF.

J is TRBJ2-1 and V is TRBV4-3, with D possibly TRBD2 on 6 matching bases. The V and J ends lost 4 bases and 2 bases respectively, with 9 bases between them. This CDR3 comprises 14 residues. Germline loops: CDR1 LGHNA, CDR2 YSLEER. For the CDR3, the DNA is TGCGCCAGCAGCCCCGAGCGGGCCTACAATGAGCAGTTCTTC. This gives the protein CASSPERAYNEQFF.

This clone appeared a single time. V gene TRBV7-6 combines with J gene TRBJ2-7; 13 bases are a match to TRBD2. The CDR3 spans 15 residues. From germline, CDR1 is SGHVS and CDR2 FNYEAQ. V lost 5 bases to trimming and J lost 1 base; unmatched junction nucleotides: 2. CDR3 in amino acids: CASSRTSGSSYEQYF. The CDR3 DNA reads as TGTGCCAGCAGCCGGACTAGCGGGAGTTCCTACGAGCAGTACTTC.

A few counts support this clone. The V and J genes are TRBV30 and TRBJ2-2; 8 nucleotides match TRBD2. The CDR3 runs to 15 residues. Germline V CDR1 and CDR2: GTSNPN, SVGIG (reference sequence). J was trimmed by 6 bases and V by 0 bases; bases with no gene match: 6. This CDR3 is CAWSVKAGGAGELFF. The CDR3 coding sequence is TGTGCCTGGAGTGTAAAGGCGGGAGGCGCCGGGGAGCTGTTTTTT.

The gene calls are TRBV28 and TRBJ1-4, with D unresolved. CDR1 MDHEN and CDR2 SYDVKM come from the germline V gene. This CDR3 is 13 amino acids long. The V end lost 4 bases, the J end lost 8 bases, and 11 bases lay between the germline ends. CDR3: CASSSNGPEKLFF. In DNA, the CDR3 is TGTGCCAGCAGTTCCAATGGCCCGGAAAAACTGTTTTTT.

The chain recombines TRBV5-1 with TRBJ2-5; 11 bases fit TRBD2. Looked up from germline, CDR1 is SGHRS and CDR2 is YFSETQ. This CDR3 has 17 residues. V trimming: 4 bases; J trimming: 1 base; junction bases outside the gene matches: 9. The CDR3 loop reads CASSPPGLAVSQETQYF. The CDR3, as DNA: TGCGCCAGCAGCCCGCCGGGACTAGCGGTTTCCCAAGAGACCCAGTACTTC.

This chain uses TRBV6-6 with TRBJ1-5; 7 nucleotides align to TRBD1. The CDR3 loop spans 14 amino acids. Germline V gene sequence: CDR1 MNHNY, CDR2 SVGAGI (reference sequence). The J segment lost 6 bases and the V segment lost 5 bases, leaving 7 bases of the junction unmatched. Here the CDR3 DNA reads TGTGCCAGCAGTGCACAGGGGTCTCCTCAGCCCCAGCATTTT. Amino acids: CASSAQGSPQPQHF.

A few counts support this clone. This CDR3 reads CATSRDKARGTDTQYF. The CDR3 nucleotides read TGTGCCACCAGCAGAGATAAGGCCCGCGGGACAGATACGCAGTATTTT. The chain recombines TRBV15 with TRBJ2-3; weak D call: TRBD2 (5 bases). In germline, CDR1 is LNHNV, CDR2 YYDKDF (reference sequence). Trimming pared 0 bases from V and 3 bases from J, leaving 13 bases between. This CDR3 comprises 16 residues.

The chain combines TRBV5-1 with TRBJ1-6; TRBD1 matches 7 bases. The CDR3 extends over 14 amino acids. CDR1 is SGHRS, CDR2 YFSETQ, per germline. V shed 2 bases and J 10 bases; nucleotides not matched to a gene: 6. The CDR3 nucleotides are TGCGCCAGCAGCTTTACAGGGGATGACTCACCCCTCCACTTT. This gives the protein CASSFTGDDSPLHF.

The chain employs TRBV5-1 and TRBJ2-5; 7 positions match TRBD2. The germline CDR1 and CDR2 sequences are SGHRS and YFSETQ. This CDR3 region has 15 residues. After removal of 0 bases from V and 5 bases from J, the junction contained 7 bases not matched to a gene. The CDR3 DNA follows: TGCGCCAGCAGCTTGGTGGCTAGCGGCTGGGAGACCCAGTACTTC. Residues: CASSLVASGWETQYF.

The chain carries TRBV5-8 and TRBJ1-1; 10 nucleotides line up with TRBD1. V shed 5 bases, J shed 13 bases, and the junction held 8 bases outside the gene matches. The CDR3 covers 12 residues. CDR1 is SGHTS, CDR2 YDEGEE, per germline. The CDR3 here is CASRDRDRGVFF. CDR3 bases: TGTGCCAGCAGGGACCGGGACAGGGGTGTTTTCTTT.

The chain recombines TRBV7-9 with TRBJ2-1, with TRBD2 identical over 11 bases. This CDR3 region has 19 residues. Germline lookup yields CDR1 SEHNR and CDR2 FQNEAQ (reference sequence). V trimming: 4 bases; J trimming: 0 bases; junction bases outside the gene matches: 11. The DNA for the CDR3 is TGTGCCAGCAGCTCCCCCCGACTAGCGGGACCGAGCTCCTACAATGAGCAGTTCTTC. This encodes CASSSPRLAGPSSYNEQFF. The variable domain in full, completed from reference TRBV7-9 and TRBJ2-1, reads DTGVSQNPRHKITKRGQNVTFRCDPISEHNRLYWYRQTLGQGPEFLTYFQNEAQLEKSRLLSDRFSAERPKGSFSTLEIQRTEQGDSAMYLCASSSPRLAGPSSYNEQFFGPGTRLTVL.

V and J are TRBV28 and TRBJ1-2; D may be TRBD1 (5 bases). Germline CDR1 reads MDHEN; CDR2 reads SYDVKM. CDR3 length equals 13 residues. Trimming pared 5 bases from V and 6 bases from J, leaving 13 bases between. DNA for the CDR3: TGTGCCAGCAGTCTGAGGCAGGGCGATGGCTACACCTTC. Protein: CASSLRQGDGYTF.

The chain uses TRBV25-1 and TRBJ1-5, with 7 positions matching TRBD1. This CDR3 spans 14 amino acids. V dropped 1 base and J dropped 6; count of bases not matched to a gene: 3. CDR1 and CDR2 (germline): MGHDK, SYGVNS. CDR3 sequence reads: CASSESPGGQPQHF. The CDR3 nucleotides read TGTGCCAGCAGTGAATCGCCAGGGGGTCAGCCCCAGCATTTT.

The chain links TRBV4-3 to TRBJ2-5; 14 bases map to TRBD2. The CDR3 extends over 17 amino acids. Germline V gives CDR1 LGHNA, CDR2 YSLEER. Trimming cost V 0 bases and J 11 bases; bases outside gene matches: 11. The CDR3 is CASSQEYPGLAGDEQYF. CDR3 nucleotides: TGCGCCAGCAGCCAAGAATACCCGGGACTAGCGGGAGATGAGCAGTACTTC.

Concerning this clone itself: This specimen includes other DNA sequences encoding the same CDR3. V and J are TRBV9 and TRBJ1-6, with D possibly matching TRBD1 (5 bases). CDR1 SGDLS and CDR2 YYNGEE come from the germline V gene. Trimming shortened V by 1 base and J by 5 bases, and 10 bases separated the two germline ends. The CDR3 length is 15 residues. CDR3 in DNA: TGTGCCAGCAGCGTAAGCGGGGGAAATAATTCACCCCTCCACTTT. It yields the protein CASSVSGGNNSPLHF.

The table lists this clone with a count of one. The V gene is TRBV21-1, the J gene TRBJ2-5; TRBD2 reflects the table's D call only, with no check against the DNA. TRBV21-1 is a known pseudogene. This CDR3 has 14 residues. The CDR3 loop reads CASSKALLLETQYF. The CDR3 DNA sequence: TGTGCCAGCAGCAAAGCGCTTTTACTAGAGACCCAGTACTTC.

This rearrangement joins TRBV7-9 to TRBJ2-7, with a tentative D call TRBD2 (5 bases). CDR1 and CDR2 from the germline V gene are SEHNR and FQNEAQ (reference sequence). The germline V and J ends were trimmed by 3 bases and 7 bases, with 10 bases remaining between them. The CDR3 runs 12 residues. CDR3 in DNA: TGTGCCAGCAGCTTCAGCTCGGGGGAGCAGTACTTC. Translated: CASSFSSGEQYF.

The chain couples TRBV4-2 to TRBJ1-2, with D hard to call. Germline values: CDR1 LGHNA, CDR2 YNFKEQ. The CDR3 length is 13 residues. V shed 1 base and J shed 4 bases, with 7 bases lying between them. CDR3 sequence (DNA): TGTGCCAGCAGCCAAGGCGGGTCCTATGGCTACACCTTC. Translating it yields CASSQGGSYGYTF.

The rearrangement links TRBV5-6 to TRBJ2-4; a possible D gene is TRBD2 (6 bases). V was shortened by 4 bases and J by 1 base, with 12 bases between the two germline ends. The CDR3 runs to 15 residues. Germline CDR1 SGHDT, CDR2 YYEEEE. The CDR3 protein is CASSPHGGAKNIQYF. The CDR3 DNA reads TGTGCCAGCAGCCCCCATGGGGGGGCCAAAAACATTCAGTACTTC.

This clone was detected once. The rearrangement joins TRBV18 to TRBJ1-1, with D unresolved. The CDR3 loop spans 11 amino acids. The V and J ends lost 3 bases and 3 bases respectively, with 2 bases between them. CDR1 is KGHSH and CDR2 is LQKENI in the germline V gene. CDR3 nucleotide sequence: TGTGCCAGCTCACCCGACACTGAAGCTTTCTTT. It is translated as CASSPDTEAFF.

V is TRBV7-9 and J is TRBJ1-2, with 10 positions matching TRBD1. In germline, CDR1 is SEHNR, CDR2 FQNEAQ (reference sequence). With 5 bases clipped from V and 2 bases from J, the junction kept 8 bases outside the gene matches. CDR3 size: 16 residues. CDR3: CASSKGQGGWNYGYTF. As DNA, the CDR3 is TGTGCCAGCAGCAAAGGACAGGGGGGTTGGAACTATGGCTACACCTTC.

This rearrangement joins TRBV6-1 to TRBJ2-7, with a possible D match to TRBD1 (5 bases). CDR3 length: 19 residues. CDR1 and CDR2 (germline): MNHNS, SASEGT. V shed 4 bases and J shed 2 bases, with 27 bases lying between them. Here the CDR3 reads CASSAEQKGRVAVTYEQYF. The CDR3 DNA is TGTGCCAGCAGTGCGGAACAAAAGGGGCGTGTAGCAGTGACCTACGAGCAGTACTTC.